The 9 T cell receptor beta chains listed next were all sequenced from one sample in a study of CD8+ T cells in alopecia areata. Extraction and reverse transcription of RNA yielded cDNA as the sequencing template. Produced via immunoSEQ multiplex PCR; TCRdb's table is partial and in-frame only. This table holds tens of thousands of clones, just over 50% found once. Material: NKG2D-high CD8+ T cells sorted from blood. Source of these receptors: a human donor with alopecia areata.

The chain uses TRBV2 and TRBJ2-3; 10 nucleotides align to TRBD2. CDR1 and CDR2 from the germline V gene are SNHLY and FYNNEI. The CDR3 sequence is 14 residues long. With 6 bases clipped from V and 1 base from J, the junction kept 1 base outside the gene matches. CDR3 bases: TGTGCCAGCAGCCTAGCGGGGGGCACAGATACGCAGTATTTT. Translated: CASSLAGGTDTQYF.

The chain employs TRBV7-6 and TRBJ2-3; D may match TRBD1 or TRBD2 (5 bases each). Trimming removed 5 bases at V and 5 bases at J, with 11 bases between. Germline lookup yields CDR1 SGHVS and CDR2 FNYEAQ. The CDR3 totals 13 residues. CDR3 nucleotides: TGTGCCAGCAGCCCACGGGGCATAGATACGCAGTATTTT. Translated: CASSPRGIDTQYF.

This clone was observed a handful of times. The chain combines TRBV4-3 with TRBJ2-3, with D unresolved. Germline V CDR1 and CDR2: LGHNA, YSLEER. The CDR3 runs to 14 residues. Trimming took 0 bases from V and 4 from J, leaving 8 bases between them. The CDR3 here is CASSQEELSDTQYF. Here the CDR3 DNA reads TGCGCCAGCAGCCAAGAAGAGCTTTCAGATACGCAGTATTTT.

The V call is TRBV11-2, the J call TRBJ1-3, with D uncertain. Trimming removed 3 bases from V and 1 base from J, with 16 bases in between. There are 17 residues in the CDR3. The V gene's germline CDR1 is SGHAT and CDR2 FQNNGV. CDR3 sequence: CASSFEASAISGNTIYF. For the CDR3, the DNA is TGTGCCAGCAGCTTTGAGGCCAGCGCCATTTCTGGAAACACCATATATTTT.

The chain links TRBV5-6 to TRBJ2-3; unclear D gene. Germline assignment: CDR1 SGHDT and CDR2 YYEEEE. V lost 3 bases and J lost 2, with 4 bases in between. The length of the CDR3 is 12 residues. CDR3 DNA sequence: TGTGCCAGCAGCTATGCCACAGATACGCAGTATTTT. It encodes CASSYATDTQYF.

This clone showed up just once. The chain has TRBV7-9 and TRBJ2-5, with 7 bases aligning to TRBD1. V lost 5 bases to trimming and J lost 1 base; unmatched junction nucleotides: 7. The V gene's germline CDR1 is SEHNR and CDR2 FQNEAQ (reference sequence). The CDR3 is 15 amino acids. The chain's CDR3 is CASSPDRAFQETQYF. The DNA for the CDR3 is TGTGCCAGCAGCCCTGACAGGGCCTTCCAAGAGACCCAGTACTTC.

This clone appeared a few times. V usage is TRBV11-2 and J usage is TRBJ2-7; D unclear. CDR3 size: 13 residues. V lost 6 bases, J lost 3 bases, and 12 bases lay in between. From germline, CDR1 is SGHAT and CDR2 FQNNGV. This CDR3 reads CASRPDWGYEQYF. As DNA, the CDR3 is TGTGCCAGCAGGCCCGACTGGGGCTACGAGCAGTACTTC.

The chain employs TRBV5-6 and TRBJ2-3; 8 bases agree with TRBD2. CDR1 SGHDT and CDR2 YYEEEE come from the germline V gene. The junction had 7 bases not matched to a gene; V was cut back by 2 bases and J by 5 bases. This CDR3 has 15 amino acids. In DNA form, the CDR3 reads TGTGCCAGCAGCTTCAGAGCGGGGGAGATAGATACGCAGTATTTT. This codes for CASSFRAGEIDTQYF.

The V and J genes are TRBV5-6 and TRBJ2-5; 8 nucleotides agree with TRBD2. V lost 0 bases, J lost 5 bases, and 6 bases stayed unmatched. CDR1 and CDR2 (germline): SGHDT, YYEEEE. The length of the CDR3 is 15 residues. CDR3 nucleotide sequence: TGTGCCAGCAGCTTGGCCAGCGGGGGTCTCGAGACCCAGTACTTC. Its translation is CASSLASGGLETQYF. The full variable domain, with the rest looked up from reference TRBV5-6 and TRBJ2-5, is DAGVTQSPTHLIKTRGQQVTLRCSPKSGHDTVSWYQQALGQGPQFIFQYYEEEERQRGNFPDRFSGHQFPNYSSELNVNALLLGDSALYLCASSLASGGLETQYFGPGTRLLVL.